Listed below are T cell receptor beta chains from one sample, sequenced in a study of blood T cells in healthy people across ages. TCRdb redid the calling of the 5' RACE reads with MiXCR, one entry per CDR3 protein. The table includes some 900,000 distinct CDR3 sequences, around 49% detected once. Sample: blood. The receptors come from a young man in good health. Each CDR3 is given with its conserved first and last residue. The D gene is left open where the match is weak. Part of the rows lack a size; the others show once, few, many or a class for expanded clones.

TRBJ2-1 TRBD2 . TRBV7-2 CASSLIAGGRGPYSEQFF TGTGCCAGCAGCTTAATAGCGGGAGGGCGGGGCCCGTACAGTGAGCAGTTCTTC
TRBJ1-2 . . TRBV28 CASSRRTVGYTF TGTGCCAGCAGTAGACGGACAGTTGGCTACACCTTC
TRBJ2-3 . . TRBV6-6 CASSNGAARLSTDTQYF TGTGCCAGCAGTAACGGGGCCGCTCGACTTAGCACAGATACGCAGTATTTT
TRBJ2-1 TRBD1 many TRBV20-1 CSARQQGSGFYNEQFF TGCAGTGCTAGACAACAGGGGTCAGGGTTTTACAATGAGCAGTTCTTC
TRBJ2-3 TRBD2 . TRBV5-1 CASSLAASGGAWDTQYF TGCGCCAGCAGCTTGGCCGCTAGCGGGGGGGCCTGGGATACGCAGTATTTT
TRBJ1-2 . . TRBV20-1 CSAQAEDSLSGYTF TGCAGTGCCCAGGCAGAGGACAGTCTCTCCGGCTACACCTTC
TRBJ2-1 TRBD1 few TRBV7-9 CASSFSTGGHEQFF TGTGCCAGCAGCTTCTCGACAGGGGGTCATGAGCAGTTCTTC
TRBJ2-5 . . TRBV10-3 CAISYSLQETQYF TGTGCCATCAGTTACAGTCTACAAGAGACCCAGTACTTC
TRBJ2-3 . few TRBV29-1 CSVEGLEGRDTQYF TGCAGCGTTGAAGGACTAGAGGGAAGGGATACGCAGTATTTT
TRBJ1-5 . . TRBV7-3 CASSFRAQPQHF TGTGCCAGCAGCTTCCGGGCCCAGCCCCAGCATTTT
TRBJ1-5 . . TRBV4-2 CASSLSVGGDQPQHF TGTGCCAGCAGCCTCTCGGTCGGGGGCGATCAGCCTCAGCATTTT
TRBJ1-1 . . TRBV9 CAGSVVVGNTEAFF TGTGCCGGCAGCGTAGTAGTCGGGAACACTGAAGCTTTCTTT
TRBJ2-1 . once TRBV2 CASSLGGVLNNEQFF TGTGCCAGCAGTCTCGGGGGAGTCTTGAACAATGAGCAGTTCTTC
TRBJ1-5 TRBD1 few TRBV2 CASRDRSINQPQHF TGTGCCAGCAGGGACAGGTCAATCAATCAGCCCCAGCATTTT
TRBJ2-5 TRBD2 . TRBV28 CASSPGGGIQETQYF TGTGCCAGCAGTCCGGGGGGAGGGATCCAAGAGACCCAGTACTTC
TRBJ1-5 . . TRBV25-1 CASSEGGAQPQHF TGTGCCAGCAGTGAAGGGGGGGCTCAGCCCCAGCATTTT
TRBJ2-1 . . TRBV5-1 CASSPDPLANEQFF TGCGCCAGCAGCCCGGACCCTCTAGCCAATGAGCAGTTCTTC
TRBJ2-6 . . TRBV6-1 CASSERRAAGANVLTF TGTGCCAGCAGTGAAAGGAGGGCTGCTGGGGCCAACGTCCTGACTTTC
TRBJ2-1 . . TRBV5-1 CASSLGISKDEQFF TGCGCCAGCAGCTTAGGGATTAGCAAGGATGAGCAGTTCTTC
TRBJ2-1 TRBD2 few TRBV4-2 CASSQDAGGVYNEQFF TGTGCCAGCAGCCAAGATGCGGGGGGCGTCTACAATGAGCAGTTCTTC
TRBJ2-1 . few TRBV20-1 CSARDDRINEQFF TGCAGTGCTAGAGACGATAGGATTAATGAGCAGTTCTTC
TRBJ1-1 . . TRBV4-2 CASSQAPGDPENTEAFF TGTGCCAGCAGCCAAGCTCCAGGGGACCCAGAGAACACTGAAGCTTTCTTT
TRBJ2-2 TRBD1 many TRBV6-1 CASKREQGSFPGELFF TGTGCCAGCAAGAGGGAACAGGGGTCTTTCCCCGGGGAGCTGTTTTTT
TRBJ2-1 TRBD1 few TRBV6-5 CASSYADRGPYEQFF TGTGCCAGCAGTTACGCGGACAGGGGACCCTACGAGCAGTTCTTC
TRBJ1-2 . . TRBV4-1 CASSQLRAEDGYTF TGCGCCAGCAGCCAACTCCGGGCCGAGGATGGCTACACCTTC
TRBJ1-1 . . TRBV6-1 CASSSGFRGEAFF TGTGCCAGCAGTTCAGGGTTCCGCGGTGAAGCTTTCTTT
TRBJ2-7 . few TRBV27 CASSSTGHSYEQYF TGTGCCAGCAGTTCGACGGGACATAGCTACGAGCAGTACTTC
TRBJ2-5 TRBD1 . TRBV30 CAWRPGQGYNEQYF TGTGCCTGGAGGCCGGGACAGGGATACAATGAGCAGTACTTC
TRBJ1-6 TRBD1 . TRBV30 CAWSTGVYSPLHF TGTGCCTGGAGCACAGGGGTATACTCACCCCTCCACTTT
TRBJ1-4 . . TRBV28 CASSPLGPANEKLFF TGTGCCAGCAGTCCCCTGGGACCGGCGAATGAAAAACTGTTTTTT
TRBJ2-1 . . TRBV6-2/TRBV6-3 CASSPDRGLSYNEQFF TGTGCCAGCAGCCCCGACAGGGGACTATCCTACAATGAGCAGTTCTTC
TRBJ2-7 . few TRBV4-1 CASSQLQGATEQYF TGCGCCAGCAGCCAGCTACAGGGAGCGACCGAGCAGTACTTC
TRBJ1-2 . . TRBV6-2/TRBV6-3 CATSRGIYGYTF TGTGCCACCTCACGGGGGATCTATGGCTACACCTTC
TRBJ2-3 TRBD2 . TRBV29-1 CSVRSSGGATDTQYF TGCAGCGTTCGGTCCAGCGGGGGGGCAACAGATACGCAGTATTTT
TRBJ2-5 TRBD2 . TRBV5-6 CASSLPSGVSETQYF TGTGCCAGCAGCTTGCCTAGCGGGGTGTCGGAGACCCAGTACTTC
TRBJ2-2 TRBD2 . TRBV27 CASSCPPSSGGINTGELFF TGTGCCAGCAGTTGCCCCCCCTCTAGCGGGGGAATTAACACCGGGGAGCTGTTTTTT
TRBJ2-7 TRBD2 . TRBV9 CASSVGLAGGLRPHNEQYF TGTGCCAGCAGCGTAGGGCTAGCGGGGGGGCTACGCCCCCACAATGAGCAGTACTTC
TRBJ2-3 . . TRBV20-1 CSARASADTQYF TGCAGTGCTAGAGCTAGCGCAGATACGCAGTATTTT
TRBJ2-1 . many TRBV6-1 CASSEAGEVDEQFF TGTGCCAGCAGTGAAGCGGGGGAGGTGGATGAGCAGTTCTTC
TRBJ1-5 . many TRBV4-2 CASSQEAEVSQPQHF TGTGCCAGCAGCCAAGAAGCCGAAGTGAGTCAGCCCCAGCATTTT
TRBJ2-7 . few TRBV27 CASSSSGSHEQYF TGTGCCAGCAGTTCCTCAGGGAGTCACGAGCAGTACTTC
TRBJ2-1 TRBD2 once TRBV10-3 CATAGTSGNEQFF TGTGCCACGGCCGGGACTAGCGGCAATGAGCAGTTCTTC
TRBJ1-2 . many TRBV3-1 CASSPDLNYGYTF TGTGCCAGCAGCCCGGACTTAAACTATGGCTACACCTTC
TRBJ2-1 . . TRBV10-3 CAIRSDSYNEQFF TGTGCCATCAGATCGGACAGCTACAATGAGCAGTTCTTC
TRBJ1-2 . few TRBV7-2 CASSSPGPYGYTF TGTGCCAGCAGCTCCCCGGGACCCTATGGCTACACCTTC